Below are 3 T cell receptor beta chains sequenced from a single sample in a study of T-cell reconstitution after alpha-beta-depleted transplantation in children. TCRbeta library construction was performed incorporating unique molecular identifiers. MiXCR was run by TCRdb on the PCR reads, yielding one entry per CDR3 protein. The sample carries 200,000 to 250,000 distinct CDR3 sequences, about a tenth recorded once. The sample consisted of PBMCs, taken before TCRalphabeta/CD19-depleted stem cell transplant. The receptors here all came from a child younger than two with acute myeloid leukemia, due to receive a stem cell transplant.

This clonotype was observed many times. The CDR3 protein is CASTSGGPYEQYF. The CDR3 bases are TGTGCCAGCACCTCGGGGGGCCCCTACGAGCAGTACTTC. The gene calls are TRBV28 and TRBJ2-7; tentative D call: TRBD2 (7 bases). Germline CDR1 and CDR2: MDHEN and SYDVKM. Trimming shortened V by 7 bases and J by 2 bases, and 12 bases separated the two germline ends. This CDR3 region has 13 residues.

J is TRBJ2-1 and V is TRBV2; the match to TRBD2 covers 8 bases. Per germline, CDR1 SNHLY and CDR2 FYNNEI. The CDR3 is 18 residues long. CDR3 protein: CTISLAGGGQEPYNEQFF. As DNA, the CDR3 is TGTACCATCAGTTTAGCCGGGGGGGGGCAAGAGCCATACAATGAGCAGTTCTTC.

At least ten counts were recorded for this clonotype. The chain recombines TRBV6-2 or TRBV6-3 with TRBJ2-7; 12 bases line up with TRBD2. Germline V lookup: CDR1 MNHEY, CDR2 SVGEGT. Germline trimming cut 6 bases from V and 4 bases from J; bases unmatched to any gene: 10. There are 16 residues in the CDR3. CDR3 nucleotide sequence: TGTGCCAGCAGACTAATAGGGACTAGCGGGCGTTACGAGCAGTACTTC. It is translated as CASRLIGTSGRYEQYF.